Shown below are 11 T cell receptor beta chains from a single sample sequenced in a study of regulatory T cells in long-lasting Graves disease. Both iRepertoire HTBI primers and Arm-PCR of CDR3 regions were used to build the TCR beta libraries. Each CDR3 protein is one row after TCRdb ran MiXCR on the multiplex PCR reads. The repertoire holds about 320,000 distinct CDR3 sequences, with 15% to 20% as singletons. Stated time point: newly diagnosed GD, antithyroid drugs for less than 3 months. The TCR library was made from RNA extracted from PBMCs. Sequencing used peripheral blood mononuclear cells (PBMCs), obtained at new diagnosis, from a patient treated with antithyroid drugs. All receptors derive from a female donor with Graves disease.

This clonotype was seen ten or more times. This rearrangement joins TRBV12-3 or TRBV12-4 to TRBJ2-2; D is unclear. This CDR3 has 12 residues. The germline V and J ends were trimmed by 2 bases and 6 bases, with 4 bases remaining between them. CDR3 protein: CASSLLAGELFF. DNA for the CDR3: TGTGCCAGCAGTTTATTGGCCGGGGAGCTGTTTTTT.

A word on this clonotype: A clone one base away is much larger, so this may be a read error. The rearrangement joins TRBV30 to TRBJ2-1; 10 bases fit TRBD2. This CDR3 is 16 amino acids long. J was trimmed by 1 base and V by 5 bases; bases with no gene match: 8. The germline V gene encodes CDR1 GTSNPN and CDR2 SVGIG (reference sequence). CDR3 amino acids: CAWCGTSVGSYNEQFF. For the CDR3, the DNA is TGTGCCTGGTGTGGGACTAGCGTAGGTTCCTACAATGAGCAGTTCTTC.

This clonotype came up many times. V is TRBV29-1 and J is TRBJ2-7; 8 bases agree with TRBD1. CDR1 is SQVTM and CDR2 is ANQGSEA in the germline V gene. This CDR3 is built from 13 residues. V was clipped by 1 base and J by 2 bases; unmatched bases: 1. The CDR3 loop is CSVEGTGTYEQYF. The CDR3 bases are TGCAGCGTTGAAGGGACAGGGACCTACGAGCAGTACTTC.

This clonotype was seen repeatedly, ten times or more. The chain is built from TRBV7-9 and TRBJ1-5, with TRBD1 as a possible D gene (5 bases). The V gene lost 5 bases and the J gene lost 6 bases, with 26 bases spanning the gap. The CDR3 spans 18 residues. Germline V gene sequence: CDR1 SEHNR, CDR2 FQNEAQ (reference sequence). The CDR3 DNA sequence: TGTGCCAGCAGCAACCTACCGGGAGTTGCTGGGGCAGGTCAGCCCCAGCATTTT. Translating it yields CASSNLPGVAGAGQPQHF.

This rearrangement joins TRBV27 to TRBJ2-3; the D gene is possibly TRBD1 (5 bases). The CDR3 covers 14 residues. Germline CDR1 MNHEY, CDR2 SMNVEV (reference sequence). Trimming pared 0 bases from V and 6 bases from J, leaving 10 bases between. The CDR3 here is CASSLSPGSDTQYF. CDR3 DNA: TGTGCCAGCAGTTTATCCCCAGGGTCTGATACGCAGTATTTT.

This clonotype was found many times. Given the absence of the conserved phenylalanine or tryptophan at the CDR3 end, a read error is likely. Because the CDR3's place on the DNA is in doubt, the DNA is left out and the CDR3 is given as listed by TCRdb. V and J are TRBV12-3 or TRBV12-4 and TRBJ1-3; the table's TRBD1 call for D was not verified on the DNA. The CDR3 has 9 residues if both end residues are counted. The CDR3 protein is CASSPPPVL.

This clonotype showed up many times. This rearrangement joins TRBV19 to TRBJ2-5; D perhaps matches TRBD2 (5 bases). The CDR3 has 15 residues. Trimming shortened V by 4 bases and J by 5 bases, and 17 bases separated the two germline ends. From germline, CDR1 is LNHDA and CDR2 SQIVND (reference sequence). CDR3 protein: CASSKTGEGWETQYF. Written as DNA, the CDR3 is TGTGCCAGTAGTAAGACCGGAGAGGGATGGGAGACCCAGTACTTC.

This clonotype appeared a few times. The chain is built from TRBV6-2 or TRBV6-3 and TRBJ2-6; either TRBD1 or TRBD2 may supply D (5 bases each). Deletions cut 10 bases from V and 0 bases from J, with 19 bases between. CDR1 and CDR2 from the germline V gene are MNHEY and SVGEGT. CDR3 length equals 17 residues. The DNA for the CDR3 is TGTGCCACCGTCCGGGGCGGAGCTTTCTCTGGGGCCAACGTCCTGACTTTC. Its translation is CATVRGGAFSGANVLTF.

This clonotype was observed at least ten times. DNA of the CDR3: TGTGCCACCAGCAGAGATATGGGGCGCAATGAGCAGTTCTTC. It translates to CATSRDMGRNEQFF. V is TRBV15 and J is TRBJ2-1; D is perhaps TRBD1 (5 bases). There are 14 residues in the CDR3. The V gene's germline CDR1 is LNHNV and CDR2 YYDKDF (reference sequence). Trimming cost V 0 bases and J 6 bases, with 9 bases left between them.

This clonotype was detected ten times or more. This chain uses TRBV6-1 with TRBJ1-2, with a possible D match to TRBD1 (6 bases). V was pared by 5 bases and J by 8 bases, with 15 bases between. The CDR3 loop spans 13 amino acids. In germline, CDR1 is MNHNS, CDR2 SASEGT. The CDR3 coding sequence is TGTGCCAGCAGTCGTAGCACAGGGATAGGCTACACCTTC. It specifies CASSRSTGIGYTF.

Regarding this clonotype: One base separates it from a far larger clone, so it is likely a read error. The chain carries TRBV12-3 or TRBV12-4 and TRBJ2-7; D gene unclear. This CDR3 spans 13 amino acids. The DNA for the CDR3 is TGTGCCAGCATTGGCGGATACTCCTACGAGCACTACTTC. Its protein is CASIGGYSYEHYF.